The 32 T cell receptor beta chains below were found in one sample sequenced in a study of blood T cell repertoires in COVID-19. Sequenced by immunoSEQ multiplex PCR; TCRdb stores in-frame clones only, minus some. In the table there are about 170,000 clones, about 86% of which are singletons. Source material: peripheral blood. All receptors derive from a man in his 70s with active or convalescent COVID-19.

With regard to this clone: One end of the junction varies from germline; a read error may be responsible. The chain couples TRBV29-1 to TRBJ1-4; D is ambiguous. CDR1 SQVTM and CDR2 ANQGSEA come from the germline V gene. CDR3 size: 11 residues. CDR3 sequence: CSAEVGEKLFF. The CDR3 coding sequence is TGCAGCGCTGAAGTGGGCGAGAAACTGTTTTTT.

The chain has TRBV19 and TRBJ2-1; no clear D. V lost 4 bases, J lost 1 base, and 11 bases lay in between. CDR1 is LNHDA and CDR2 is SQIVND in the germline V gene (reference sequence). This CDR3 is 15 amino acids long. Written as DNA, the CDR3 is TGTGCCAGTAGTACTGGGTGGAGATCCTACAATGAGCAGTTCTTC. Translating gives CASSTGWRSYNEQFF.

V gene TRBV11-2 combines with J gene TRBJ2-7, with 8 bases matching TRBD2. Germline lookup yields CDR1 SGHAT and CDR2 FQNNGV. Unmatched junction bases numbered 5, after V lost 7 bases and J lost 0 bases. This CDR3 is built from 14 residues. This CDR3 reads CASKLAASSYEQYF. CDR3 bases: TGTGCCAGCAAACTAGCGGCTAGCTCCTACGAGCAGTACTTC.

CDR3 DNA sequence: TGTGCCAGCAGTCTGAGGCGGGATCAGCCCCAGCATTTT. Protein: CASSLRRDQPQHF. The chain employs TRBV28 and TRBJ1-5; D ambiguous. The CDR3 has 13 amino acids. Germline V gives CDR1 MDHEN, CDR2 SYDVKM. Trimming pared 5 bases from V and 5 bases from J, leaving 10 bases between.

This chain connects TRBV15 to TRBJ2-1, with D possibly matching TRBD1 (6 bases). V was trimmed by 3 bases and J by 0 bases, leaving 12 bases between them. This CDR3 is 16 amino acids long. Germline V CDR1 and CDR2: LNHNV, YYDKDF (reference sequence). The CDR3: CATSRGAYSSYNEQFF. For the CDR3, the DNA is TGTGCCACCAGCAGGGGGGCCTATAGCTCCTACAATGAGCAGTTCTTC.

The chain uses TRBV3-1 (or the pseudogene TRBV3-2) and TRBJ2-2; a weak D match, TRBD2 (5 bases). The V gene lost 8 bases and the J gene lost 1 base, with 8 bases spanning the gap. Germline CDR1 and CDR2: LGHDT and YNNKEL (reference sequence). This CDR3 contains 13 residues. The CDR3 coding sequence is TGTGCCAGCGGACTTTTGAACACCGGGGAGCTGTTTTTT. Translating gives CASGLLNTGELFF.

This sequence joins TRBV11-2 and TRBJ2-3, with 8 nucleotides matching TRBD1. The germline CDR1 and CDR2 sequences are SGHAT and FQNNGV. This CDR3 comprises 16 residues. V lost 1 base to trimming and J lost 0 bases; unmatched junction nucleotides: 3. DNA of the CDR3: TGTGCCAGCAGCTTAGTTCAGGGGGCTAGCACAGATACGCAGTATTTT. Translated, it gives CASSLVQGASTDTQYF.

The chain joins TRBV2 to TRBJ2-3; the match to TRBD1 covers 9 bases. The CDR3 is 14 amino acids. Germline CDR1 and CDR2: SNHLY and FYNNEI. The V segment lost 5 bases and the J segment 1 base; nucleotides outside the gene matches: 1. CDR3 residues: CASSRQGGTDTQYF. The CDR3, as DNA: TGTGCCAGCAGTAGACAGGGGGGCACAGATACGCAGTATTTT. The complete variable domain, with remaining parts taken from reference TRBV2 and TRBJ2-3, reads EPEVTQTPSHQVTQMGQEVILRCVPISNHLYFYWYRQILGQKVEFLVSFYNNEISEKSEIFDDQFSVERPDGSNFTLKIRSTKLEDSAMYFCASSRQGGTDTQYFGPGTRLTVL.

The CDR3 reads CASSYSGGQTEAFF. DNA for the CDR3: TGTGCCAGTAGTTACAGCGGGGGGCAAACTGAAGCTTTCTTT. The rearrangement uses TRBV19 and TRBJ1-1; a possible D gene is TRBD1 (6 bases). CDR3 size: 14 residues. The germline V gene has CDR1 LNHDA and CDR2 SQIVND (reference sequence). V was pared by 5 bases and J by 5 bases, with 15 bases between.

J is TRBJ2-7 and V is TRBV3-1 (or the pseudogene TRBV3-2), with TRBD2 matching 9 bases. The CDR3 length is 17 residues. V dropped 2 bases and J dropped 7; count of bases not matched to a gene: 15. Looked up from germline, CDR1 is LGHDT and CDR2 is YNNKEL (reference sequence). For the CDR3, the DNA is TGTGCCAGCAGCCAACAACCACAGGGACTAGCTCTAGGAGAGCAGTACTTC. Residues: CASSQQPQGLALGEQYF.

The chain employs TRBV18 and TRBJ1-3; D might be TRBD1 (5 bases). CDR3 length: 18 amino acids. V shed 0 bases and J shed 2 bases, with 17 bases lying between them. Germline lookup yields CDR1 KGHSH and CDR2 LQKENI. The CDR3 DNA reads as TGTGCCAGCTCACCACCGTCTGGACAAAAAAGGACTGGAAACACCATATATTTT. As protein: CASSPPSGQKRTGNTIYF.

The chain combines TRBV28 with TRBJ1-2, with 8 bases fitting TRBD1. J was trimmed by 4 bases and V by 4 bases; bases with no gene match: 8. The CDR3 runs 15 residues. CDR1 is MDHEN, CDR2 SYDVKM, per germline. Here the CDR3 DNA reads TGTGCCAGCAGTTCCCTGACAGGGGTCGGCTATGGCTACACCTTC. It translates to CASSSLTGVGYGYTF.

This clone came up once. J is TRBJ2-7 and V is TRBV6-5, with 9 bases identical to TRBD1. Per germline, CDR1 MNHEY and CDR2 SVGAGI. CDR3 length: 15 residues. The V gene end was trimmed by 6 bases and the J gene end by 4 bases; junction bases not matched to a gene: 10. CDR3 protein: CASRPPDRGEYEQYF. CDR3 coding DNA: TGTGCCAGCAGGCCCCCCGACAGGGGGGAGTACGAGCAGTACTTC.

The CDR3 coding sequence is TGTGCCAGCAGCCGTCCCGTTCTGGGCGGAGGGGTCGAAAAACTGTTTTTT. Translating it yields CASSRPVLGGGVEKLFF. The chain has TRBV7-9 and TRBJ1-4; TRBD1 is a possible D gene (5 bases). The CDR3 runs 17 residues. The V gene's germline CDR1 is SEHNR and CDR2 FQNEAQ (reference sequence). The germline V and J ends were trimmed by 5 bases and 8 bases, with 24 bases remaining between them. Together with reference TRBV7-9 and TRBJ1-4, the CDR3 gives the full variable domain: DTGVSQNPRHKITKRGQNVTFRCDPISEHNRLYWYRQTLGQGPEFLTYFQNEAQLEKSRLLSDRFSAERPKGSFSTLEIQRTEQGDSAMYLCASSRPVLGGGVEKLFFGSGTQLSVL.

The CDR3 region has the DNA TGTGCCAGTAGTATAACTGTAGTGAACACTGAAGCTTTCTTT. Protein sequence: CASSITVVNTEAFF. J is TRBJ1-1 and V is TRBV19; D is unclear. The CDR3 is made up of 14 amino acids. The V gene lost 2 bases and the J gene lost 0 bases, with 7 bases spanning the gap. Germline lookup yields CDR1 LNHDA and CDR2 SQIVND (reference sequence).

This chain connects TRBV6-5 to TRBJ1-6; a possible D gene is TRBD1 (5 bases). Trimming pared 2 bases from V and 4 bases from J, leaving 9 bases between. The CDR3 is 15 residues long. Germline CDR1 reads MNHEY; CDR2 reads SVGAGI. The CDR3 is CASSYLTAYNSPLHF. The CDR3 nucleotides read TGTGCCAGCAGTTACCTGACAGCGTATAATTCACCCCTCCACTTT.

The rearrangement links TRBV24-1 to TRBJ2-2, with 8 bases matching TRBD1. The CDR3 runs to 14 residues. From germline, CDR1 is KGHDR and CDR2 SFDVKD. With V trimmed by 7 bases and J by 5 bases, 5 bases remained unmatched. The CDR3 sequence: CATSRQGSTGELFF. DNA for the CDR3: TGTGCCACCAGCAGACAGGGGTCGACCGGGGAGCTGTTTTTT.

The gene calls are TRBV7-2 and TRBJ1-3; TRBD1 is a possible D gene (5 bases). This CDR3 contains 17 residues. V dropped 5 bases and J dropped 0 bases, with 17 bases sitting between them. Germline assignment: CDR1 SGHTA and CDR2 FQGNSA. In DNA form, the CDR3 reads TGTGCCAGCAGCCCTAGGCGACAGCTACTCTCTGGAAACACCATATATTTT. This gives the protein CASSPRRQLLSGNTIYF.

The chain has TRBV3-1 (or the pseudogene TRBV3-2) and TRBJ2-5; 10 nucleotides align to TRBD1. In germline, CDR1 is LGHDT, CDR2 YNNKEL (reference sequence). Trimming at V came to 4 bases and at J to 4 bases, leaving 9 bases not matched to a gene. The CDR3 totals 16 residues. CDR3 region: CASSPQGQGNPETQYF. The CDR3, as DNA: TGTGCCAGCAGCCCCCAGGGACAGGGGAACCCAGAGACCCAGTACTTC.

This clone occurred a few times. The CDR3 spells CASNSIGRGGETQYF. The CDR3 nucleotides read TGTGCCAGCAACTCAATCGGGAGGGGAGGGGAGACCCAGTACTTC. The genes are TRBV11-2 and TRBJ2-5; TRBD2 matches at 8 bases. V lost 7 bases to trimming and J lost 5 bases; unmatched junction nucleotides: 12. The CDR3 is made up of 15 amino acids. Germline CDR1 SGHAT, CDR2 FQNNGV.

The rearrangement joins TRBV27 to TRBJ2-7, with unresolved D. Trimming stripped 5 bases from V and 13 bases from J, with 27 bases between. CDR1 is MNHEY, CDR2 SMNVEV, per germline (reference sequence). This CDR3 is 15 amino acids long. CDR3 coding DNA: TGTGCCAGCAGTCCCCTCCCGTTAAGGTTGACACTGAACTACTTC. It translates to CASSPLPLRLTLNYF.

This clone was detected a few times. The chain links TRBV4-3 to TRBJ2-2; 11 bases map to TRBD2. Germline CDR1 is LGHNA and CDR2 is YSLEER. The V segment lost 1 base and the J segment 10 bases; nucleotides outside the gene matches: 5. The CDR3 is 15 amino acids. The CDR3, as DNA: TGCGCCAGCAGCCAAGGTAGCGGGAGGGCCGAGGAGCTGTTTTTT. Translated: CASSQGSGRAEELFF.

The chain combines TRBV7-2 with TRBJ2-1, with TRBD2 matching over 8 bases. J was trimmed by 5 bases and V by 2 bases; bases with no gene match: 5. The CDR3 has 15 residues. Per the germline V gene, CDR1 is SGHTA and CDR2 is FQGNSA. The CDR3 loop reads CASSLLREGDNEQFF. The CDR3 DNA follows: TGTGCCAGCAGCTTATTACGGGAGGGGGACAATGAGCAGTTCTTC.

The genes are TRBV6-2 or TRBV6-3 and TRBJ1-1; 8 bases match TRBD1. The CDR3 consists of 15 residues. V was clipped by 2 bases and J by 6 bases; unmatched bases: 8. Per the germline V gene, CDR1 is MNHEY and CDR2 is SVGEGT. The CDR3 DNA reads TGTGCCAGCAGTTACATTGGACAGGGCAGGGCTGAAGCTTTCTTT. Translating gives CASSYIGQGRAEAFF.

V gene TRBV19 combines with J gene TRBJ1-2; TRBD1 matches 7 bases. Germline V gene data show CDR1 as LNHDA and CDR2 as SQIVND (reference sequence). The CDR3 length is 14 residues. The V segment lost 10 bases and the J segment 2 bases; nucleotides outside the gene matches: 10. The CDR3 DNA reads as TGTGCCACCACGAGAATACAGGGGAACTATGGCTACACCTTC. Its translation is CATTRIQGNYGYTF. The variable domain in full, completed from reference TRBV19 and TRBJ1-2, reads DGGITQSPKYLFRKEGQNVTLSCEQNLNHDAMYWYRQDPGQGLRLIYYSQIVNDFQKGDIAEGYSVSREKKESFPLTVTSAQKNPTAFYLCATTRIQGNYGYTFGSGTRLTVV.

The chain joins TRBV7-9 to TRBJ2-5; D gene unclear. V gave up 4 bases and J gave up 5 bases, with 11 bases separating them. The germline V gene encodes CDR1 SEHNR and CDR2 FQNEAQ (reference sequence). The CDR3 runs to 13 residues. Written as DNA, the CDR3 is TGTGCCAGCAGCTCCCCCGAGAGGGAGACCCAGTACTTC. It translates to CASSSPERETQYF. Supplemented by reference TRBV7-9 and TRBJ2-5, the full variable domain reads DTGVSQNPRHKITKRGQNVTFRCDPISEHNRLYWYRQTLGQGPEFLTYFQNEAQLEKSRLLSDRFSAERPKGSFSTLEIQRTEQGDSAMYLCASSSPERETQYFGPGTRLLVL.

The chain is built from TRBV5-1 and TRBJ2-5; 7 bases are shared with TRBD1. The CDR3 contains 14 residues. V trimming: 4 bases; J trimming: 5 bases; junction bases outside the gene matches: 8. Germline CDR1 is SGHRS and CDR2 is YFSETQ. The chain's CDR3 is CASSAGQVGETQYF. DNA for the CDR3: TGCGCCAGCAGCGCTGGACAGGTTGGGGAGACCCAGTACTTC.

The chain recombines TRBV4-3 with TRBJ2-1, with D hard to call. Germline CDR1 is LGHNA and CDR2 is YSLEER. The CDR3 is made up of 17 amino acids. Trimming shortened V by 0 bases and J by 2 bases, and 14 bases separated the two germline ends. The CDR3 here is CASSQDPRSAAYNEQFF. The CDR3 DNA is TGCGCCAGCAGCCAAGATCCCCGGAGCGCCGCCTACAATGAGCAGTTCTTC.

The rearrangement joins TRBV9 to TRBJ1-3, with unresolved D. The CDR3 runs 13 residues. V lost 1 base and J 7 bases, leaving 9 bases between the germline ends. Germline V lookup: CDR1 SGDLS, CDR2 YYNGEE. CDR3 in DNA: TGTGCCAGCAGCGTATGGTCCGGGAACACCATATATTTT. Amino acids: CASSVWSGNTIYF.

CDR3: CASSPGQRIPPYEQYF. CDR3 DNA sequence: TGTGCCAGCAGCCCGGGACAGCGAATTCCCCCCTACGAGCAGTACTTC. This rearrangement joins TRBV5-6 to TRBJ2-7; TRBD1 agrees at 7 bases. Germline-derived CDR1 and CDR2 are SGHDT and YYEEEE. The CDR3 consists of 16 residues. Trimming cost V 4 bases and J 2 bases; bases outside gene matches: 12.

The rearrangement links TRBV19 to TRBJ1-4; D remains unclear. There are 11 residues in the CDR3. V shed 4 bases and J shed 13 bases, with 10 bases lying between them. The germline V gene has CDR1 LNHDA and CDR2 SQIVND (reference sequence). The DNA for the CDR3 is TGTGCCAGTAGTACTCGGGAGTTACTGTTTTTT. It yields the protein CASSTRELLFF.

The CDR3 is CSVGGQGAVHEQYF. The CDR3 bases are TGCAGCGTTGGGGGACAGGGGGCAGTTCACGAGCAGTACTTC. This sequence joins TRBV29-1 and TRBJ2-7, with 12 bases that match TRBD1. The CDR3 extends over 14 amino acids. V was pared by 4 bases and J by 5 bases, with 6 bases of the junction left unmatched. Germline CDR1 and CDR2: SQVTM and ANQGSEA.